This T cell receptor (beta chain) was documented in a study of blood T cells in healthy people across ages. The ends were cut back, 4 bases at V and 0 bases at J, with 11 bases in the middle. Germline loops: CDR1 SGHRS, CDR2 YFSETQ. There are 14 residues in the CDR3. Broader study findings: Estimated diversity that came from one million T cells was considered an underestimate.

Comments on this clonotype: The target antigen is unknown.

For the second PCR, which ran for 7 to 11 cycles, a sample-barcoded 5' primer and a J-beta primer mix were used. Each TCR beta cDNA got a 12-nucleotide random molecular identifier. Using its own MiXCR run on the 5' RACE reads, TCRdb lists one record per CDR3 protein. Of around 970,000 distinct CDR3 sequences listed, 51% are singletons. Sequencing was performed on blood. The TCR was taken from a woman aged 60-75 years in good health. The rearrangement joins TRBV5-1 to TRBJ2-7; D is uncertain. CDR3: CASSHLPSSYEQYF. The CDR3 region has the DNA TGCGCCAGCAGCCACCTCCCTAGCTCCTACGAGCAGTACTTC.